The clone carrying this TCR beta chain occurred many times. This record belongs to a study of human T cells and chemical hapten exposure. Separate cDNA molecules received unique molecular identifiers, which the library attached to them. Each CDR3 protein gets one entry after TCRdb re-called the RACE reads with MiXCR. Among around 200,000 distinct CDR3 sequences, under 25% were seen once, and the ten largest hold about 2.3%. Germline V lookup: CDR1 MNHEY, CDR2 SMNVEV (reference sequence). This CDR3 region has 15 residues. V shed 1 base and J shed 2 bases, with 6 bases lying between them. Specified time point: patch test 3, about 24 weeks after DPC sensitization. Treatment here: therapeutic diphenylcyclopropenone sensitization with weekly scalp DPC.

The chain is built from TRBV27 and TRBJ2-6; unclear D gene. The specimen comprised whole blood, sampled in connection with sensitization to the hapten diphenylcyclopropenone (DPC). The receptor was derived from a woman between 35 and 50 years old with alopecia areata. Some clones in this sample may be carry-over from other donors' samples. CDR3 sequence (DNA): TGTGCCAGCAGTTTATGGGCCCCTGGGGCCAACGTCCTGACTTTC. Protein: CASSLWAPGANVLTF.